Each of the 12 T cell receptor beta chains below was sequenced from the same sample in a study of cytomegalovirus exposure and HLA in healthy donors. PCR used 60 Vbeta primers and 13 Jbeta primers. Method: immunoSEQ multiplex PCR; TCRdb's copy keeps in-frame clones and lacks some. The sample consists of about 140,000 clones, about 82% of them appearing once. Sequencing input: PBMCs. The receptors were gathered from a woman aged 40 to 50 in good health and CMV-seropositive.

This sequence joins TRBV5-1 and TRBJ2-7; 10 nucleotides match TRBD2. J was trimmed by 2 bases and V by 5 bases; bases with no gene match: 10. Germline V gene sequence: CDR1 SGHRS, CDR2 YFSETQ. This CDR3 region has 16 residues. The CDR3 is CASSSRLAGAPYEQYF. Here the CDR3 DNA reads TGCGCCAGCAGTTCGAGACTAGCGGGTGCTCCCTACGAGCAGTACTTC.

The rearrangement uses TRBV6-1 and TRBJ2-1; 7 bases line up with TRBD2. V shed 2 bases, J shed 6 bases, and the junction held 16 bases outside the gene matches. The CDR3 has 18 residues. Germline V lookup: CDR1 MNHNS, CDR2 SASEGT. The CDR3 nucleotides read TGTGCCAGCAGTGAACTACTTACGGCTAGCGGAATGGGCAATGAGCAGTTCTTC. Its protein product is CASSELLTASGMGNEQFF.

This clone was picked up a small number of times. The chain combines TRBV14 with TRBJ1-1; D uncertain. Germline CDR1 reads SGHDN; CDR2 reads FVKESK. CDR3 length: 12 residues. With 6 bases removed from V and 0 bases from J, the gap between germline ends came to 5 bases. DNA for the CDR3: TGTGCCAGCAGAGCTTTGAACACTGAAGCTTTCTTT. Residues: CASRALNTEAFF.

The J gene is TRBJ1-6, the V gene TRBV30; D is perhaps TRBD1 (5 bases). With 1 base removed from V and 4 bases from J, the gap between germline ends came to 8 bases. Per germline, CDR1 GTSNPN and CDR2 SVGIG (reference sequence). The CDR3 loop spans 14 amino acids. CDR3 region: CAWSAGTYNSPLHF. Written as DNA, the CDR3 is TGTGCCTGGAGTGCAGGGACTTATAATTCACCCCTCCACTTT.

The V call is TRBV5-8, the J call TRBJ2-3, with TRBD2 identical over 7 bases. The V gene's germline CDR1 is SGHTS and CDR2 YDEGEE. Germline trimming cut 0 bases from V and 5 bases from J; bases unmatched to any gene: 6. The CDR3 is 15 residues long. The CDR3 DNA is TGTGCCAGCAGCTTGGGGGGACTAAAGGGAGATACGCAGTATTTT. Translated: CASSLGGLKGDTQYF.

The chain links TRBV30 to TRBJ2-3; 13 bases fit TRBD2. The CDR3 consists of 17 residues. From germline, CDR1 is GTSNPN and CDR2 SVGIG (reference sequence). With V trimmed by 2 bases and J by 4 bases, 9 bases remained unmatched. The CDR3 here is CAWSKGWTSGSADTQYF. For the CDR3, the DNA is TGTGCCTGGAGTAAGGGTTGGACTAGCGGGAGCGCAGATACGCAGTATTTT. Supplemented by reference TRBV30 and TRBJ2-3, the full variable domain reads SQTIHQWPATLVQPVGSPLSLECTVEGTSNPNLYWYRQAAGRGLQLLFYSVGIGQISSEVPQNLSASRPQDRQFILSSKKLLLSDSGFYLCAWSKGWTSGSADTQYFGPGTRLTVL.

The gene calls are TRBV27 and TRBJ2-7; the match to TRBD1 covers 8 bases. Germline V gene lookup returns CDR1 MNHEY and CDR2 SMNVEV (reference sequence). The CDR3 sequence is 15 residues long. V was clipped by 4 bases and J by 6 bases; unmatched bases: 11. CDR3 loop: CASSSRDRGTAEQYF. The CDR3 nucleotides are TGTGCCAGCAGTTCCCGTGACAGGGGAACGGCCGAGCAGTACTTC.

V is TRBV11-3 and J is TRBJ2-1; 12 positions agree with TRBD2. With 4 bases clipped from V and 10 bases from J, the junction kept 8 bases outside the gene matches. CDR1 and CDR2 from the germline V gene are SGHNT and YENEEA. The CDR3 is 15 amino acids. The CDR3 loop reads CASSSGLAGGQEQFF. The CDR3 region has the DNA TGTGCCAGCAGCTCCGGTCTAGCGGGGGGGCAGGAGCAGTTCTTC.

The chain is built from TRBV28 and TRBJ2-1; D call uncertain. Trimming cost V 3 bases and J 6 bases, with 3 bases left between them. Germline V gene sequence: CDR1 MDHEN, CDR2 SYDVKM. This CDR3 contains 11 residues. The CDR3 spells CASSFSNEQFF. The CDR3 bases are TGTGCCAGCAGTTTCTCCAATGAGCAGTTCTTC.

The chain is built from TRBV7-2 and TRBJ1-2, with D tentatively TRBD1 (6 bases). This CDR3 has 13 amino acids. With 5 bases removed from V and 6 bases from J, the gap between germline ends came to 13 bases. Germline lookup yields CDR1 SGHTA and CDR2 FQGNSA. Here the CDR3 DNA reads TGTGCCAGCAGCGTCCGGGACATCAATGGCTACACCTTC. This encodes CASSVRDINGYTF. Supplemented by reference TRBV7-2 and TRBJ1-2, the full variable domain reads GAGVSQSPSNKVTEKGKDVELRCDPISGHTALYWYRQSLGQGLEFLIYFQGNSAPDKSGLPSDRFSAERTGGSVSTLTIQRTQQEDSAVYLCASSVRDINGYTFGSGTRLTVV.

The V gene is TRBV19, the J gene TRBJ1-1; D might be TRBD1 (5 bases). Germline values: CDR1 LNHDA, CDR2 SQIVND (reference sequence). V was cut by 4 bases and J by 7 bases, with 13 bases left in between. The CDR3 runs 13 residues. The CDR3 reads CASSRVGAHEAFF. CDR3 sequence (DNA): TGTGCCAGTAGTAGGGTAGGGGCCCATGAAGCTTTCTTT.

The chain carries TRBV5-8 and TRBJ1-5; TRBD1 matches 8 bases. J was trimmed by 0 bases and V by 1 base; bases with no gene match: 6. The CDR3 consists of 17 residues. CDR1 SGHTS and CDR2 YDEGEE come from the germline V gene. The CDR3 here is CASSLWGTGRSNQPQHF. In nucleotides, the CDR3 is TGTGCCAGCAGCTTGTGGGGGACAGGACGTAGCAATCAGCCCCAGCATTTT.